The 9 T cell receptor beta chains reported below all come from one sample, sequenced in a study of control samples from healthy donors and cancer patients. The table came from immunoSEQ multiplex PCR; TCRdb's copy has only in-frame clones and leaves some out. This sample yields about 94,000 clones, of which approximately 90% are seen a single time; 3.5% to 4.5% belongs to the top ten. What was sequenced was blood. The receptors were gathered from a woman in her late teens or twenties in good health.

J is TRBJ2-1 and V is TRBV5-8; the D call may be TRBD1 or TRBD2 (5 bases each). Germline V gene data show CDR1 as SGHTS and CDR2 as YDEGEE. The CDR3 extends over 15 amino acids. Trimming pared 0 bases from V and 4 bases from J, leaving 11 bases between. CDR3 protein: CASSLDMGDYNEQFF. The DNA of the CDR3 is TGTGCCAGCAGCTTGGACATGGGGGATTACAATGAGCAGTTCTTC.

The CDR3: CASRQGPGEKLFF. CDR3 bases: TGTGCCAGTAGACAGGGGCCGGGCGAAAAACTGTTTTTT. The gene calls are TRBV19 and TRBJ1-4, with 7 bases that match TRBD1. Germline CDR1 LNHDA, CDR2 SQIVND (reference sequence). The ends lost 6 bases at V and 8 bases at J; junction bases unmatched: 6. CDR3 size: 13 residues.

The chain employs TRBV2 and TRBJ1-1; tentatively, D is TRBD1 (5 bases). CDR3 length: 12 residues. Trimming took 6 bases from V and 4 from J, leaving 9 bases between them. The V gene's germline CDR1 is SNHLY and CDR2 FYNNEI. Written as DNA, the CDR3 is TGTGCCAGCAGCCTAGGGGTCACTGAAGCTTTCTTT. As protein: CASSLGVTEAFF.

The chain carries TRBV12-3 or TRBV12-4 and TRBJ1-2, with D uncertain. Trimming took off 2 bases at V and 5 bases at J, with 9 bases between the two ends. CDR3 length: 13 amino acids. The CDR3 loop is CASSLNGGYGYTF. The CDR3 coding sequence is TGTGCCAGCAGTTTAAACGGCGGATATGGCTACACCTTC.

V and J are TRBV10-3 and TRBJ1-5, with D uncertain. V lost 3 bases, J lost 4 bases, and 10 bases lay in between. The CDR3 sequence is 14 residues long. CDR1 is ENHRY, CDR2 SYGVKD, per germline. Written as DNA, the CDR3 is TGTGCCATCAGTGACGCCGAGCGAAATCAGCCCCAGCATTTT. Protein product: CAISDAERNQPQHF.

This chain joins TRBV11-2 and TRBJ1-1, with D maybe TRBD1 (5 bases). The germline V gene has CDR1 SGHAT and CDR2 FQNNGV. Trimming stripped 1 base from V and 6 bases from J, with 9 bases between. The CDR3 loop spans 13 amino acids. CDR3 in amino acids: CASSLVGASEAFF. The CDR3 nucleotides read TGTGCCAGCAGCTTAGTAGGGGCTTCTGAAGCTTTCTTT.

The chain has TRBV12-3 or TRBV12-4 and TRBJ2-5, with D maybe TRBD2 (6 bases). The CDR3 runs 13 residues. The V gene lost 5 bases and the J gene lost 2 bases, with 9 bases spanning the gap. The chain's CDR3 is CASSRDLQETQYF. CDR3 bases: TGTGCCAGCAGTCGGGACTTACAAGAGACCCAGTACTTC.

V is TRBV20-1 and J is TRBJ1-5; D call uncertain. The CDR3 extends over 16 amino acids. Germline V CDR1 and CDR2: DFQATT, SNEGSKA (reference sequence). Trimming pared 3 bases from V and 6 bases from J, leaving 21 bases between. CDR3 bases: TGCAGTGCTAGTCGGCAGGTATTCAGTTCTGGTCAGCCCCAGCATTTT. It encodes CSASRQVFSSGQPQHF.

This rearrangement joins TRBV25-1 to TRBJ1-4; possibly TRBD1 for D (5 bases). The V end lost 4 bases, the J end lost 3 bases, and 12 bases lay between the germline ends. Germline V gene lookup returns CDR1 MGHDK and CDR2 SYGVNS. The CDR3 is made up of 15 amino acids. The CDR3 protein is CASSAGGPSNEKLFF. CDR3 bases: TGTGCCAGCAGTGCCGGGGGTCCCTCTAATGAAAAACTGTTTTTT.